This T cell receptor beta chain stems from a study of CD8+ T cells in alopecia areata. Study context: Tofacitinib administration persisted for 6 to 18 months, succeeded by 6 months off drug. Findings and caveats of the study: During tofacitinib treatment, many expanded lesional clones remained in scalp and blood. Lesional scalp exceeded normal scalp in clonality, especially in alopecia totalis/universalis.

Treatment reported: oral pan-JAK inhibitor, 5-10 mg twice daily. The sequencing template was cDNA reverse transcribed from extracted RNA. The table came from immunoSEQ multiplex PCR; TCRdb's copy has only in-frame clones and leaves some out. In the table there are 200,000 to 250,000 clones, over 60% of which are singletons. This clone was seen a handful of times. Its antigen remains unidentified. The CDR3 is 15 residues long. V gave up 7 bases and J gave up 2 bases; unmatched junction bases: 11. Germline assignment: CDR1 SQVTM and CDR2 ANQGSEA. The sequences come from CD4+ T cells sorted from blood, collected at week 4, from a patient treated with tofacitinib. The sequence was collected from a human donor with alopecia areata. The chain carries TRBV29-1 and TRBJ1-1; the match to TRBD1 covers 9 bases. The CDR3 sequence: CSGRRDRVSNTEAFF. In DNA form, the CDR3 reads TGCAGCGGGAGGAGGGACAGGGTATCTAACACTGAAGCTTTCTTT.